This T cell receptor beta chain came from a study of blood T cell repertoires in COVID-19. Study summary: The United States, Italy and Spain provided the acute and convalescent COVID-19 samples. From T cells, B-cell-depleted T cells, or PBMCs came the material, which was cDNA or gDNA.

V gave up 0 bases and J gave up 2 bases, with 6 bases separating them. The CDR3 is 13 amino acids. Looked up from germline, CDR1 is SGHRS and CDR2 is YFSETQ. As handled by the study authors: How many nucleated cells were present was estimated from reference gene primer amplification. The table came from immunoSEQ multiplex PCR; TCRdb's copy has only in-frame clones and leaves some out. V, J and clone size were drawn from that table, and D and trimming were deduced from the DNA. The data contain under 300,000 clones, roughly 84% of them singletons. The sequenced sample was peripheral blood. This chain links TRBV5-1 with TRBJ2-7; tentative D call: TRBD2 (5 bases). The TCR comes from a human donor with COVID-19, enrolled during active disease. The donor label of this sample is uncertain. The CDR3 sequence is CASSLGGPYEQYF. The CDR3 DNA reads as TGCGCCAGCAGCTTGGGCGGGCCCTACGAGCAGTACTTC.